These 11 T cell receptor beta chains were sequenced from one sample in a study of regulatory T cells in long-lasting Graves disease. Time point noted: persistent/refractory GD, antithyroid drugs over 5 years with positive TRAb. RNA isolated from PBMCs was used to make the TCR library. With iRepertoire HTBI primers and Arm-PCR of CDR3 regions, TCR beta libraries were built. TCRdb reanalysed the multiplex PCR reads using MiXCR and keeps one entry per CDR3 protein. Counted here are around 400,000 distinct CDR3 sequences, approximately 23% occurring once; the ten biggest clones make up 28%. The material was peripheral blood mononuclear cells (PBMCs), obtained when the disease was refractory, from a patient treated with antithyroid drugs. Source of these receptors: a woman aged 40 to 49 with Graves disease.

This clonotype has a count of ten or more. CDR3 bases: TGTGCCAGCAGTTTACTCGAAATAAGTGGGGGAAACACCATATATTTT. Translating gives CASSLLEISGGNTIYF. The chain combines TRBV28 with TRBJ1-3, with no clear D. The V and J ends lost 2 bases and 4 bases respectively, with 15 bases between them. The CDR3 totals 16 residues. In germline, CDR1 is MDHEN, CDR2 SYDVKM.

This clonotype was seen many times. The V call is TRBV2, the J call TRBJ2-5; D could derive from TRBD1 or TRBD2 (5 bases each). Trimming removed 5 bases from V and 5 bases from J, with 24 bases in between. The CDR3 consists of 17 residues. From germline, CDR1 is SNHLY and CDR2 FYNNEI. CDR3 in DNA: TGTGCCAGCAGTTCGCGCCTTGGACCTGGGACGAGGGAGACCCAGTACTTC. Its protein product is CASSSRLGPGTRETQYF.

As concerns this clonotype: Just one base apart from a much larger clone, this may be a read error. The V and J genes are TRBV28 and TRBJ2-7; D ambiguous. Germline values: CDR1 MDHEN, CDR2 SYDVKM. The CDR3 loop spans 12 amino acids. Trimming cost V 2 bases and J 9 bases, with 11 bases left between them. For the CDR3, the DNA is TGTGCCAGCAGTTTACTCCGTAACGGGCAGTACTTC. Protein product: CASSLLRNGQYF.

The sample holds many counts of this clonotype. V gene TRBV11-2 combines with J gene TRBJ2-3; no definite D call. The V end lost 1 base, the J end lost 0 bases, and 11 bases lay between the germline ends. Germline V gives CDR1 SGHAT, CDR2 FQNNGV. The CDR3 runs 16 residues. The CDR3: CASSLGVAPSTDTQYF. CDR3 DNA: TGTGCCAGCAGCTTAGGCGTAGCCCCTAGCACAGATACGCAGTATTTT.

This clonotype was seen repeatedly, ten times or more. V is TRBV27 and J is TRBJ1-5; D uncertain. Germline V gene sequence: CDR1 MNHEY, CDR2 SMNVEV (reference sequence). This CDR3 spans 17 amino acids. The V gene lost 3 bases and the J gene lost 0 bases, with 15 bases spanning the gap. The CDR3 nucleotides are TGTGCCAGCAGTTTCGCCGACGACTCGTTTAGCAATCAGCCCCAGCATTTT. Its protein product is CASSFADDSFSNQPQHF.

This clonotype was counted many times. The chain has TRBV27 and TRBJ1-6; 8 bases fit TRBD1. Per germline, CDR1 MNHEY and CDR2 SMNVEV (reference sequence). This CDR3 has 14 residues. J was trimmed by 13 bases and V by 6 bases; bases with no gene match: 11. Here the CDR3 DNA reads TGTGCCAGCAGATCCCGGACAGGGCTCTCGCCCCTCCACTTT. Translation gives CASRSRTGLSPLHF.

At least ten counts were recorded for this clonotype. The chain recombines TRBV2 with TRBJ2-3; 11 bases line up with TRBD2. The V gene end was trimmed by 4 bases and the J gene end by 0 bases; junction bases not matched to a gene: 6. The CDR3 extends over 17 amino acids. In germline, CDR1 is SNHLY, CDR2 FYNNEI. The CDR3 here is CASSALAGGPSTDTQYF. For the CDR3, the DNA is TGTGCCAGCAGTGCCCTAGCGGGAGGACCTAGCACAGATACGCAGTATTTT.

V gene TRBV2 combines with J gene TRBJ2-2; TRBD2 matches at 16 bases. This CDR3 spans 16 amino acids. Germline lookup yields CDR1 SNHLY and CDR2 FYNNEI. The J segment lost 7 bases and the V segment lost 6 bases, leaving 5 bases of the junction unmatched. The chain's CDR3 is CASRQGLAGGVGELFF. The CDR3 DNA sequence: TGTGCCAGCAGACAGGGACTAGCGGGAGGGGTCGGGGAGCTGTTTTTT.

This clonotype was seen at least ten times. This sequence joins TRBV28 and TRBJ2-7; 11 bases map to TRBD2. Germline assignment: CDR1 MDHEN and CDR2 SYDVKM. Trimming at V came to 2 bases and at J to 5 bases, leaving 5 bases not matched to a gene. This CDR3 is built from 15 residues. CDR3 sequence (DNA): TGTGCCAGCAGTTTAAAGCAACTAGCGGGAGACGAGCAGTACTTC. This encodes CASSLKQLAGDEQYF.

This clonotype was found a few times. The chain recombines TRBV11-2 with TRBJ2-3, with 14 bases aligning to TRBD2. Germline V gene data show CDR1 as SGHAT and CDR2 as FQNNGV. The trim removed 6 bases at V and 2 bases at J, leaving 10 bases unmatched. The CDR3 runs to 18 residues. The CDR3 here is CASSLGLAGVLVTDTQYF. CDR3 coding DNA: TGTGCCAGCAGTTTGGGACTAGCGGGAGTCCTCGTCACAGATACGCAGTATTTT.

The DNA for the CDR3 is TGCAGTGCTAGGCGAGACAGACAAGAGACCCAGTACTTC. This sequence encodes CSARRDRQETQYF. The V gene is TRBV20-1, the J gene TRBJ2-5; a weak D match, TRBD1 (5 bases). Trimming shortened V by 3 bases and J by 2 bases, and 10 bases separated the two germline ends. Germline V gene lookup returns CDR1 DFQATT and CDR2 SNEGSKA (reference sequence). The CDR3 is made up of 13 amino acids.